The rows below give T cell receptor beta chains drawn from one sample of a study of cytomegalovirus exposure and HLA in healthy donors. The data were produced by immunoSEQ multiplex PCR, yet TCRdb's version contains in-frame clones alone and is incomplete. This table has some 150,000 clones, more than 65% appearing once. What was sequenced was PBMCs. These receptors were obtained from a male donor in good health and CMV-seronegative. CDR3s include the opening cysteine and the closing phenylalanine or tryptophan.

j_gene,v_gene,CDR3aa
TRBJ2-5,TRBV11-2,CASSSPETQYF
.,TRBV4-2,CASSQVERYEQYF
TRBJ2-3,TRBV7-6,CASSYGTSLTDTQYF
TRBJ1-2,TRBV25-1,CASSEYDTGPYGYTF
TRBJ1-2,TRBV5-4,CASSQLQRTNYGYTF
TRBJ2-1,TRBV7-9,CSSSSGGPDHEQFF
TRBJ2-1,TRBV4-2,CASGQEWTSGSSGNEQFF
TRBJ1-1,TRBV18,CASSQTRDRNTEAFF
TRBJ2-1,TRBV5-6,CASSLRDRVVF
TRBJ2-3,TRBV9,CASSVGGTGTTDTQYF
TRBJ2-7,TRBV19,CASSIKTSTESYEQYF
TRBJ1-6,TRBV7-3,CASSSGLRDSPLHF
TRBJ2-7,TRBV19,CASSIFGQRLDEQYF
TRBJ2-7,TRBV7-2,CASSSTGTSVTYEQYF
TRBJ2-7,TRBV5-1,CASSLEAPGISYEQYF
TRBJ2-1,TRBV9,CASSVGALAGFYNEQFF
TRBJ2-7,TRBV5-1,CASSLATGTYEQYF
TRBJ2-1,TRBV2,CASTSLNEQFF
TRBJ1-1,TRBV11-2,CASSPTGNTEAFF
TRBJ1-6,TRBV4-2,CASSPTPGGSLGSYNSPLHF
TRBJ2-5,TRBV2,CASRVHLQETQYF
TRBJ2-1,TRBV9,CASSPSGRGGRDEQFF
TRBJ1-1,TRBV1,CTSSQPGGTGGMNTEAFF
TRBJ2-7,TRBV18,CASSPSEAGGYEQYF
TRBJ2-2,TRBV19,CASISRASGELFF
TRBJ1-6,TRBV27,CASSSPGGYNSPLHF
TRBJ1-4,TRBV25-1,CASSEYFGGSTNEKLFF
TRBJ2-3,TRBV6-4,CASSDSGQVTDTQYF
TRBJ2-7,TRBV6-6,CASSSQYEQYF
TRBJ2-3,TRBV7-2,CASREQGLRHTQYF
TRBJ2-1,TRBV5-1,CASSLVGQPNHNEQFF
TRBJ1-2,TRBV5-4,CASSTGGGGLNYGYTF
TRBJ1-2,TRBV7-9,CASSFEPDYGYTF
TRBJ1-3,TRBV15,CATSRGDTGNTIYF
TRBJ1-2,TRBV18,CASSPLHRGGAGGYTF
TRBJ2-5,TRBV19,CASSIGRVRYQETQYF
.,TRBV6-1,CASSEQTGLGSSYEQYF
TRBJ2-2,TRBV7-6,CASSLRVGVGTGELFF
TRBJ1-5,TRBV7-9,CASSSEDSNQPQHF
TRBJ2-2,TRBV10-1,CASRGAGGELFF